The 27 T cell receptor beta chains presented below share a single source sample, sequenced in a study of T cell changes during pregnancy in multiple sclerosis. TCRdb's table, derived via immunoSEQ multiplex PCR, lists solely in-frame clones and lacks some. The profile shows around 64,000 clones, about nine tenths of them singletons. The sequencing used CD4+ T cells from peripheral blood mononuclear cells, collected after pregnancy. These receptors all stem from a female donor with multiple sclerosis, enrolled in a pregnancy study.

This rearrangement joins TRBV6-1 to TRBJ1-1; 7 bases fit TRBD1. CDR1 and CDR2 (germline): MNHNS, SASEGT. With V trimmed by 7 bases and J by 1 base, 6 bases remained unmatched. The CDR3 has 14 amino acids. The CDR3 loop is CASNPDRKNTEAFF. CDR3 nucleotide sequence: TGTGCCAGCAACCCGGACAGGAAGAACACTGAAGCTTTCTTT.

The CDR3 is CASSLPGTGTGELFF. CDR3 in DNA: TGTGCCAGCAGCCTTCCCGGGACAGGGACCGGGGAGCTGTTTTTT. The chain joins TRBV5-8 to TRBJ2-2, with 9 bases fitting TRBD1. CDR3 length equals 15 residues. Germline loops: CDR1 SGHTS, CDR2 YDEGEE. With V trimmed by 4 bases and J by 5 bases, 6 bases remained unmatched. Based on the CDR3 plus reference TRBV5-8 and TRBJ2-2, the full variable domain is EAGVTQSPTHLIKTRGQQATLRCSPISGHTSVYWYQQALGLGLQFLLWYDEGEERNRGNFPPRFSGRQFPNYSSELNVNALELEDSALYLCASSLPGTGTGELFFGEGSRLTVL.

The chain has TRBV9 and TRBJ2-7; 7 bases line up with TRBD1. CDR3 length: 13 amino acids. Germline CDR1 is SGDLS and CDR2 is YYNGEE. V lost 3 bases and J lost 5; bases outside the gene matches: 5. CDR3 sequence reads: CASSDGTADEQYF. The CDR3 bases are TGTGCCAGCAGCGACGGGACAGCCGACGAGCAGTACTTC.

This clone was recorded once. J is TRBJ2-3 and V is TRBV7-9; 9 bases fit TRBD2. The CDR3 length is 15 residues. Germline V CDR1 and CDR2: SEHNR, FQNEAQ (reference sequence). Trimming removed 5 bases from V and 1 base from J; junction bases left unmatched: 4. The CDR3 bases are TGTGCCAGCAGCCCGGTAGCGGGAGGCACAGATACGCAGTATTTT. Protein sequence: CASSPVAGGTDTQYF. Based on the CDR3 plus reference TRBV7-9 and TRBJ2-3, the full variable domain is DTGVSQNPRHKITKRGQNVTFRCDPISEHNRLYWYRQTLGQGPEFLTYFQNEAQLEKSRLLSDRFSAERPKGSFSTLEIQRTEQGDSAMYLCASSPVAGGTDTQYFGPGTRLTVL.

The CDR3 DNA follows: TGTGCCTGGACTAGCGGGGGGAACACCGGGGAGCTGTTTTTT. It is translated as CAWTSGGNTGELFF. The chain links TRBV30 to TRBJ2-2; 10 bases align to TRBD2. CDR1 and CDR2 from the germline V gene are GTSNPN and SVGIG (reference sequence). Trimming took 4 bases from V and 1 from J; bases not matched to a gene: 0. The CDR3 length is 14 residues.

The V gene is TRBV6-5, the J gene TRBJ2-2, with TRBD2 matching over 10 bases. The CDR3 sequence is 15 residues long. Germline-derived CDR1 and CDR2 are MNHEY and SVGAGI. Trimming removed 4 bases from V and 1 base from J; junction bases left unmatched: 0. This chain's CDR3 is CASSSSGGNTGELFF. The CDR3 nucleotides read TGTGCCAGCAGTTCTAGCGGGGGGAACACCGGGGAGCTGTTTTTT.

The J gene is TRBJ2-5, the V gene TRBV5-1; D is unresolved. Trimming took 3 bases from V and 0 from J, leaving 3 bases between them. Germline V gene sequence: CDR1 SGHRS, CDR2 YFSETQ. This CDR3 has 12 amino acids. The CDR3 coding sequence is TGCGCCAGCAGCTCCTACCAAGAGACCCAGTACTTC. It yields the protein CASSSYQETQYF.

The chain combines TRBV6-6 with TRBJ2-7; TRBD1 aligns across 9 bases. The CDR3 covers 15 residues. V dropped 2 bases and J dropped 6; count of bases not matched to a gene: 8. The germline V gene has CDR1 MNHNY and CDR2 SVGAGI (reference sequence). The CDR3 region is CASSYPRDRVGEQYF. As DNA, the CDR3 is TGTGCCAGCAGTTACCCCCGGGACAGGGTGGGCGAGCAGTACTTC.

The chain couples TRBV5-6 to TRBJ1-4; D remains ambiguous. Per the germline V gene, CDR1 is SGHDT and CDR2 is YYEEEE. The CDR3 runs 17 residues. V shed 2 bases and J shed 8 bases, with 22 bases lying between them. The DNA of the CDR3 is TGTGCCAGCAGCTTCGCGGGGAATCCGCTTAAGGGAGAAAAACTGTTTTTT. This sequence encodes CASSFAGNPLKGEKLFF.

CDR3 sequence: CASSPGQGRDSPLHF. The CDR3 bases are TGTGCCAGTAGCCCAGGACAGGGGCGAGATTCACCCCTCCACTTT. V is TRBV19 and J is TRBJ1-6; 9 nucleotides agree with TRBD1. V dropped 6 bases and J dropped 8; count of bases not matched to a gene: 8. The germline V gene has CDR1 LNHDA and CDR2 SQIVND (reference sequence). CDR3 length equals 15 residues.

This rearrangement joins TRBV4-1 to TRBJ2-7; tentatively, D is TRBD2 (5 bases). The V end was cut by 1 base, the J end by 6 bases, with 31 bases between. CDR3 length: 20 amino acids. The germline V gene has CDR1 MGHRA and CDR2 YSYEKL. In DNA form, the CDR3 reads TGCGCCAGCAGCCAAGGGGATATGGGGTTCATTTTGGGTGGCGGAGGCGAGCAGTACTTC. Amino acid sequence: CASSQGDMGFILGGGGEQYF.

The chain couples TRBV19 to TRBJ1-5; D remains ambiguous. The CDR3 runs 13 residues. Germline V gene data show CDR1 as LNHDA and CDR2 as SQIVND (reference sequence). V dropped 9 bases and J dropped 1 base, with 10 bases sitting between them. This chain's CDR3 is CASRHESNQPQHF. CDR3 in DNA: TGTGCCAGCCGACACGAGAGCAATCAGCCCCAGCATTTT.

The chain links TRBV29-1 to TRBJ1-1; D is undetermined. Germline V gene lookup returns CDR1 SQVTM and CDR2 ANQGSEA. The CDR3 is made up of 16 amino acids. Trimming shortened V by 0 bases and J by 1 base, and 15 bases separated the two germline ends. The CDR3 nucleotides read TGCAGCGTTGAAGATCTCGAGGCCCCGTGGAACACTGAAGCTTTCTTT. This gives the protein CSVEDLEAPWNTEAFF.

In DNA form, the CDR3 reads TGTGCCAGCAGTTCTAGCGGGAGGCGTAGCGGGGAGCTGTTTTTT. It encodes CASSSSGRRSGELFF. V gene TRBV28 combines with J gene TRBJ2-2; TRBD2 matches at 11 bases. Germline assignment: CDR1 MDHEN and CDR2 SYDVKM. The junction had 5 bases not matched to a gene; V was cut back by 4 bases and J by 7 bases. This CDR3 spans 15 amino acids.

The gene calls are TRBV6-1 and TRBJ1-1; TRBD1 matches 8 bases. The CDR3 has 15 residues. J gave up 0 bases and V 7 bases, and 7 bases lay outside the gene matches. Germline-derived CDR1 and CDR2 are MNHNS and SASEGT. Here the CDR3 reads CASNTGGALNTEAFF. Here the CDR3 DNA reads TGTGCCAGCAATACAGGGGGGGCCTTGAACACTGAAGCTTTCTTT.

Written as DNA, the CDR3 is TGCGCCAGCAGCTTGATGAGCCAGACTAGCGGGGCCCGCACAGATACGCAGTATTTT. Its protein product is CASSLMSQTSGARTDTQYF. The chain joins TRBV5-1 to TRBJ2-3; TRBD2 matches at 11 bases. V was clipped by 1 base and J by 1 base; unmatched bases: 11. The CDR3 has 19 amino acids. Germline CDR1 and CDR2: SGHRS and YFSETQ.

The chain carries TRBV28 and TRBJ1-4, with 10 bases identical to TRBD1. Germline CDR1 reads MDHEN; CDR2 reads SYDVKM. The trim removed 1 base at V and 11 bases at J, leaving 7 bases unmatched. The CDR3 loop spans 15 amino acids. The CDR3 loop is CASSLSGTGEGKLFF. In DNA, the CDR3 is TGTGCCAGCAGTTTATCCGGGACAGGGGAGGGGAAACTGTTTTTT.

This clone was observed a single time. The rearrangement joins TRBV28 to TRBJ1-2; 7 bases are shared with TRBD1. The CDR3 covers 15 residues. Germline V gene sequence: CDR1 MDHEN, CDR2 SYDVKM. V gave up 4 bases and J gave up 0 bases; unmatched junction bases: 5. The CDR3 nucleotides read TGTGCCAGCAGTTCCGGGACAGCGGCTAACTATGGCTACACCTTC. Translated: CASSSGTAANYGYTF.

V usage is TRBV6-5 and J usage is TRBJ1-4, with TRBD1 matching 8 bases. V shed 4 bases and J 7 bases; nucleotides not matched to a gene: 8. This CDR3 contains 15 residues. Germline loops: CDR1 MNHEY, CDR2 SVGAGI. The CDR3 sequence: CASSLTGVLSEKLFF. The CDR3 DNA follows: TGTGCCAGCAGTTTGACAGGGGTGCTTAGTGAAAAACTGTTTTTT.

J is TRBJ2-3 and V is TRBV19, with D possibly TRBD1 on 5 matching bases. Germline values: CDR1 LNHDA, CDR2 SQIVND (reference sequence). The CDR3 extends over 13 amino acids. The V end lost 2 bases, the J end lost 3 bases, and 6 bases lay between the germline ends. The CDR3 loop is CASSIKGTDTQYF. In DNA form, the CDR3 reads TGTGCCAGTAGTATAAAGGGGACAGATACGCAGTATTTT.

The gene calls are TRBV11-3 and TRBJ2-2; 9 bases are shared with TRBD1. The V segment lost 5 bases and the J segment 4 bases; nucleotides outside the gene matches: 11. This CDR3 spans 17 amino acids. CDR1 is SGHNT, CDR2 YENEEA, per germline. The CDR3 spells CASSRLTGGRGTGELFF. In DNA, the CDR3 is TGTGCCAGCAGCCGGCTGACAGGGGGTAGAGGCACCGGGGAGCTGTTTTTT.

This chain uses TRBV11-3 with TRBJ2-7; TRBD1 aligns across 7 bases. V trimming: 3 bases; J trimming: 3 bases; junction bases outside the gene matches: 14. This CDR3 is built from 17 residues. Germline CDR1 and CDR2: SGHNT and YENEEA. This chain's CDR3 is CASSLGPGTQGNYEQYF. The CDR3 DNA follows: TGTGCCAGCAGCTTGGGACCCGGAACACAGGGGAACTACGAGCAGTACTTC.

The count of this clone is one. CDR3 amino acids: CASSQGLGNQPQHF. The CDR3 nucleotides are TGTGCCAGCAGTCAGGGACTGGGCAATCAGCCCCAGCATTTT. The genes are TRBV6-1 and TRBJ1-5; a weak D match, TRBD1 (5 bases). Germline V gene sequence: CDR1 MNHNS, CDR2 SASEGT. V lost 5 bases, J lost 2 bases, and 10 bases lay in between. The CDR3 contains 14 residues.

The J gene is TRBJ1-4, the V gene TRBV28; 11 bases agree with TRBD1. The J segment lost 7 bases and the V segment lost 3 bases, leaving 10 bases of the junction unmatched. This CDR3 contains 17 residues. Germline V gene lookup returns CDR1 MDHEN and CDR2 SYDVKM. The CDR3 DNA reads TGTGCCAGCAGTTTGAGGACGACCGGGACAGGGGGTGAAAAACTGTTTTTT. Protein sequence: CASSLRTTGTGGEKLFF.

The chain employs TRBV21-1 and TRBJ1-4; whether TRBD1, the table's D call, matches the DNA was not checked. TRBV21-1 is shown as a pseudogene. CDR3 size: 14 residues. CDR3 DNA: TGTGCCAGCAGCGACAGGACAACTAATGAAAAACTGTTTTTT. The encoded protein is CASSDRTTNEKLFF.

The chain carries TRBV19 and TRBJ2-1; D remains ambiguous. The germline CDR1 and CDR2 sequences are LNHDA and SQIVND (reference sequence). Trimming cost V 11 bases and J 0 bases, with 8 bases left between them. The CDR3 is 12 amino acids. The CDR3 DNA reads as TGTGCCTCTAAGAGCTCCTACAATGAGCAGTTCTTC. This sequence encodes CASKSSYNEQFF.

This chain links TRBV10-2 with TRBJ2-1; D is perhaps TRBD1 (6 bases). CDR3 size: 15 residues. Trimming removed 4 bases from V and 5 bases from J, with 15 bases in between. Germline V gene lookup returns CDR1 WSHSY and CDR2 SAAADI. CDR3 loop: CASSVGHGNNNEQFF. CDR3 bases: TGCGCCAGCAGTGTGGGACACGGGAACAACAATGAGCAGTTCTTC.